Listed below are T cell receptor beta chains from one sample, sequenced in a study of blood T cell repertoires in COVID-19. Using immunoSEQ multiplex PCR, the repertoire was profiled, and TCRdb retains in-frame clones only, with some absent. The sample has about 100,000 clones; about 90% are singletons. The sequencing sample was made of peripheral blood. These receptors originate from a man aged 25-45 years in a cohort sampled during active COVID-19. Both conserved end residues are part of each CDR3. A D gene is named only where the DNA matches it firmly.

d_call	v_call	j_call	cdr3_aa
-	TRBV11-3	TRBJ1-1	CASMQFGGGTEAFF
-	TRBV10-3	TRBJ1-2	CAISASYRDNYGYTF
-	TRBV2	TRBJ1-6	CASSESSPLHF
-	TRBV4-1	TRBJ1-2	CASSQRQDEVAFTF
-	TRBV7-7	TRBJ1-1	CASPPRARNTEAFF
-	TRBV7-2	TRBJ1-1	CASSPRRSTEAFF
TRBD1	TRBV3-1/TRBV3-2	TRBJ2-7	CASSQDKDRGREQYF
TRBD1	TRBV2	TRBJ1-5	CASSAKPTGTGRSRNQPQHF
-	TRBV13	TRBJ1-5	CASRRAESNQPQHF
-	TRBV24-1	TRBJ2-5	CATSDLPTLDSKGETQYF
TRBD2	TRBV5-1	TRBJ2-7	CASRATAGESYEQYF
-	TRBV24-1	TRBJ2-7	CATSDAEGLEQYF
TRBD2	TRBV4-2	TRBJ2-1	CASSSASGGANEQFF
-	TRBV28	TRBJ1-5	CASSLRVVGNQPQHF